One and the same sample provided the 15 T cell receptor beta chains below, sequenced in a study of T cells after posttransplantation cyclophosphamide. Sequencing was performed with immunoSEQ multiplex PCR; in TCRdb, only in-frame clones are kept and a portion is missing. The sample yields tens of thousands of clones, 80% to 90% seen once. Control samples came 1 year after myeloablative marrow transplants with methotrexate plus calcineurin inhibitor. This specimen consisted of PBMCs, obtained 359 days after allogeneic stem cell transplant with calcineurin inhibitor and methotrexate. Receptors were obtained from a female patient between 30 and 40 years old who received an allogeneic stem cell transplant from an unrelated donor, was CMV-positive, and had acute and chronic GVHD. A share of the T cells may be of graft donor origin.

This chain uses TRBV28 with TRBJ2-3; 8 bases line up with TRBD1. The CDR3 is 15 residues long. V lost 9 bases, J lost 6 bases, and 14 bases stayed unmatched. CDR1 and CDR2 from the germline V gene are MDHEN and SYDVKM. For the CDR3, the DNA is TGTGCCAGTCCCCCGGCGGGACAGGTTTCTGATACGCAGTATTTT. Translating it yields CASPPAGQVSDTQYF.

The chain carries TRBV2 and TRBJ2-7, with D possibly TRBD1 on 6 matching bases. The V gene's germline CDR1 is SNHLY and CDR2 FYNNEI. Trimming left V 7 bases short and J 4 bases short, with 17 bases between. There are 14 residues in the CDR3. Here the CDR3 DNA reads TGTGCCAGCACCCCCCCGAGGGGGACATACGAGCAGTACTTC. This gives the protein CASTPPRGTYEQYF.

CDR3 DNA sequence: TGTGCCAGCAGCGGAACGGACAGCTTCTCTGGAAACACCATATATTTT. Amino acids: CASSGTDSFSGNTIYF. The chain carries TRBV9 and TRBJ1-3, with D tentatively TRBD1 (6 bases). The CDR3 runs 16 residues. V was cut by 3 bases and J by 0 bases, with 13 bases left in between. Germline values: CDR1 SGDLS, CDR2 YYNGEE.

This chain links TRBV7-9 with TRBJ2-7, with D possibly matching TRBD1 (5 bases). CDR1 is SEHNR, CDR2 FQNEAQ, per germline (reference sequence). V lost 7 bases, J lost 1 base, and 14 bases lay in between. This CDR3 region has 14 residues. CDR3 coding DNA: TGTGCCAGCATTCCCCCAGGGTTATCCTACGAGCAGTACTTC. Translating gives CASIPPGLSYEQYF.

The gene calls are TRBV2 and TRBJ2-7, with D possibly matching TRBD2 (6 bases). The germline V and J ends were trimmed by 10 bases and 2 bases, with 12 bases remaining between them. The CDR3 is made up of 12 amino acids. The germline CDR1 and CDR2 sequences are SNHLY and FYNNEI. CDR3 amino acids: CATGVGPYEQYV. The CDR3 DNA sequence: TGTGCCACGGGGGTAGGTCCCTACGAGCAGTACGTC.

The chain carries TRBV11-1 and TRBJ2-5; 13 nucleotides match TRBD2. Germline V gives CDR1 SGHAT, CDR2 FQDESV (reference sequence). The CDR3 contains 15 residues. J was trimmed by 5 bases and V by 5 bases; bases with no gene match: 5. The chain's CDR3 is CASSATSGRTETQYF. DNA for the CDR3: TGTGCCAGCAGCGCGACTAGCGGGAGGACCGAGACCCAGTACTTC.

The V call is TRBV27, the J call TRBJ1-4; D remains unclear. Germline V gene sequence: CDR1 MNHEY, CDR2 SMNVEV (reference sequence). The V end was cut by 6 bases, the J end by 8 bases, with 13 bases between. The CDR3 length is 13 residues. CDR3 in DNA: TGTGCCAGCAGCCCAGTAGGGAGGGAAAAACTGTTTTTT. Encoded protein: CASSPVGREKLFF. Using reference TRBV27 and TRBJ1-4 for the parts outside the CDR3, the full variable domain is EAQVTQNPRYLITVTGKKLTVTCSQNMNHEYMSWYRQDPGLGLRQIYYSMNVEVTDKGDVPEGYKVSRKEKRNFPLILESPSPNQTSLYFCASSPVGREKLFFGSGTQLSVL.

The chain has TRBV5-6 and TRBJ2-4; 8 nucleotides align to TRBD2. CDR1 and CDR2 (germline): SGHDT, YYEEEE. V was clipped by 3 bases and J by 0 bases; unmatched bases: 5. This CDR3 contains 16 residues. The CDR3 spells CASSSRLALAKNIQYF. The DNA of the CDR3 is TGTGCCAGCAGCTCACGACTAGCGCTAGCCAAAAACATTCAGTACTTC.

The chain joins TRBV11-2 to TRBJ1-4; D is ambiguous. From germline, CDR1 is SGHAT and CDR2 FQNNGV. V lost 6 bases and J 5 bases, leaving 16 bases between the germline ends. This CDR3 region has 15 residues. This CDR3 is CASSRSTVENEKLFF. CDR3 nucleotides: TGTGCCAGCAGTCGCAGCACCGTGGAGAATGAAAAACTGTTTTTT.

The chain links TRBV7-6 to TRBJ2-1, with TRBD2 identical over 10 bases. Per germline, CDR1 SGHVS and CDR2 FNYEAQ. This CDR3 spans 17 amino acids. After removal of 1 base from V and 1 base from J, the junction contained 4 bases not matched to a gene. The CDR3 sequence is CASSLEPSGRSYNEQFF. The CDR3 DNA follows: TGTGCCAGCAGCTTAGAGCCTAGCGGGAGATCCTACAATGAGCAGTTCTTC.

The chain employs TRBV5-1 and TRBJ1-3, with 7 positions matching TRBD1. Trimming removed 4 bases from V and 4 bases from J; junction bases left unmatched: 5. The CDR3 runs 14 residues. Germline V gene sequence: CDR1 SGHRS, CDR2 YFSETQ. The DNA for the CDR3 is TGCGCCAGCAGCCCCCGGGGACAGGGAAACACCATATATTTT. Its translation: CASSPRGQGNTIYF.

The V and J genes are TRBV19 and TRBJ1-4; D is possibly TRBD1 (5 bases). The CDR3 totals 10 residues. The germline V gene encodes CDR1 LNHDA and CDR2 SQIVND (reference sequence). CDR3 DNA sequence: TGTTTGACAGAGTATGAAAAACTGTTTTTT. This codes for CLTEYEKLFF.

This clone has more than one count but fewer than ten. This sequence joins TRBV6-5 and TRBJ2-7; 8 bases fit TRBD1. Trimming took 6 bases from V and 3 from J; bases not matched to a gene: 1. The CDR3 has 12 residues. Looked up from germline, CDR1 is MNHEY and CDR2 is SVGAGI. This CDR3 is CASRTGVYEQYF. The CDR3, as DNA: TGTGCCAGCAGGACAGGGGTCTACGAGCAGTACTTC.

The chain carries TRBV5-1 and TRBJ2-7; D is unresolved. V lost 0 bases and J lost 5, with 9 bases in between. The CDR3 has 13 residues. Germline V gives CDR1 SGHRS, CDR2 YFSETQ. The CDR3: CASSLGLVNEQYF. CDR3 DNA sequence: TGCGCCAGCAGCTTGGGATTAGTCAACGAGCAGTACTTC.

The J gene is TRBJ1-2, the V gene TRBV5-1; the match to TRBD1 covers 7 bases. There are 16 residues in the CDR3. Germline CDR1 reads SGHRS; CDR2 reads YFSETQ. V trimming: 4 bases; J trimming: 8 bases; junction bases outside the gene matches: 17. This CDR3 is CASSDGWDSGPGGYTF. CDR3 coding DNA: TGCGCCAGCAGCGACGGGTGGGACAGCGGACCAGGGGGCTACACCTTC.